The next 8 T cell receptor beta chains were all read from a single sample in a study of shared clonotypes between healthy human individuals. Assay used: immunoSEQ multiplex PCR; TCRdb lists only in-frame clones, some missing. The sample records just over 2,000,000 clones, 95% being singletons. Sequenced sample: naive CD4+ T cells sorted from blood. Stated subset: CD45RA+ positively selected. The receptor set was obtained from a man aged 18-30 years in good health.

This chain uses TRBV30 with TRBJ1-1; D is possibly TRBD1 (5 bases). CDR1 is GTSNPN and CDR2 is SVGIG in the germline V gene (reference sequence). This CDR3 comprises 14 residues. The V end lost 4 bases, the J end lost 1 base, and 13 bases lay between the germline ends. Written as DNA, the CDR3 is TGTGCCTGGACCAAAGGGGTGGGGAACACTGAAGCTTTCTTT. Its translation is CAWTKGVGNTEAFF.

In DNA form, the CDR3 reads TGTGCCAGCAGCTTAGGGGGAGGGCAGGGACTCTTCGGAACTGAAGCTTTCTTT. It encodes CASSLGGGQGLFGTEAFF. This chain joins TRBV7-2 and TRBJ1-1; tentatively, D is TRBD1 (5 bases). The CDR3 sequence is 18 residues long. Germline V gene lookup returns CDR1 SGHTA and CDR2 FQGNSA. V was pared by 1 base and J by 5 bases, with 23 bases between.

The chain combines TRBV30 with TRBJ1-4, with a tentative D call TRBD1 (6 bases). Germline CDR1 GTSNPN, CDR2 SVGIG (reference sequence). Deletions cut 4 bases from V and 7 bases from J, with 10 bases between. CDR3 length: 12 amino acids. The CDR3 protein is CAWTGDAEKLFF. CDR3 sequence (DNA): TGTGCCTGGACAGGGGACGCTGAAAAACTGTTTTTT. Complete variable domain (other parts from reference TRBV30 and TRBJ1-4): SQTIHQWPATLVQPVGSPLSLECTVEGTSNPNLYWYRQAAGRGLQLLFYSVGIGQISSEVPQNLSASRPQDRQFILSSKKLLLSDSGFYLCAWTGDAEKLFFGSGTQLSVL.

The J gene is TRBJ1-5, the V gene TRBV7-2; maybe TRBD1 (5 bases). Germline assignment: CDR1 SGHTA and CDR2 FQGNSA. The CDR3 covers 14 residues. With 4 bases removed from V and 4 bases from J, the gap between germline ends came to 11 bases. The CDR3 region is CASSSGTQNQPQHF. The DNA of the CDR3 is TGTGCCAGCAGCTCTGGGACGCAAAATCAGCCCCAGCATTTT. The whole variable domain, remainder taken from reference TRBV7-2 and TRBJ1-5, is GAGVSQSPSNKVTEKGKDVELRCDPISGHTALYWYRQSLGQGLEFLIYFQGNSAPDKSGLPSDRFSAERTGGSVSTLTIQRTQQEDSAVYLCASSSGTQNQPQHFGDGTRLSIL.

This clone is a singleton in its sample. CDR3 region: CASSKKQREYPYSYEQYF. The CDR3 DNA reads TGTGCCAGCAGCAAAAAGCAGCGGGAGTACCCTTACTCCTACGAGCAGTACTTC. This chain links TRBV21-1 with TRBJ2-7; TRBD2 reflects the table's D call only, with no check against the DNA. TRBV21-1 is a known pseudogene. The CDR3 extends over 18 amino acids.

This clone has just one count. This sequence joins TRBV7-2 and TRBJ2-7, with 9 bases aligning to TRBD2. Germline V gene data show CDR1 as SGHTA and CDR2 as FQGNSA. Germline trimming cut 1 base from V and 5 bases from J; bases unmatched to any gene: 6. This CDR3 has 15 residues. The chain's CDR3 is CASSLGGTSNHEQYF. The CDR3, as DNA: TGTGCCAGCAGCTTAGGAGGGACTAGCAACCACGAGCAGTACTTC.

The rearrangement joins TRBV7-2 to TRBJ2-7, with D perhaps TRBD2 (6 bases). Germline-derived CDR1 and CDR2 are SGHTA and FQGNSA. Between the trimmed V and J ends, which lost 7 bases and 2 bases, there was a span of 18 bases. The CDR3 is 15 residues long. The CDR3 DNA sequence: TGTGCCAGCACTCATACCGGGGGAGGAGCCTACGAGCAGTACTTC. It specifies CASTHTGGGAYEQYF.

The chain recombines TRBV30 with TRBJ2-3; D not resolved. This CDR3 has 11 residues. Trimming removed 3 bases from V and 6 bases from J, with 7 bases in between. CDR1 is GTSNPN, CDR2 SVGIG, per germline (reference sequence). CDR3 residues: CAWRIGDTQYF. CDR3 sequence (DNA): TGTGCCTGGAGAATTGGGGATACGCAGTATTTT. Combining the CDR3 with reference TRBV30 and TRBJ2-3 gives the whole variable domain SQTIHQWPATLVQPVGSPLSLECTVEGTSNPNLYWYRQAAGRGLQLLFYSVGIGQISSEVPQNLSASRPQDRQFILSSKKLLLSDSGFYLCAWRIGDTQYFGPGTRLTVL.